The 16 T cell receptor beta chains in this list originate from one sample, sequenced in a study of monozygotic twins with inflammatory bowel disease. One entry per CDR3 protein, without DNA, is what TCRdb gives after re-calling the 5' RACE reads. Recorded for this sample: about 200,000 distinct CDR3 sequences. The material sequenced was blood. These receptor sequences come from a human donor with ulcerative colitis or Crohn's disease, or a healthy co-twin of an affected twin (not recorded which).

V gene TRBV7-6 combines with J gene TRBJ2-7. The germline gives CDR1 SGHVS, CDR2 FNYEAQ. CDR3 size: 13 residues. The CDR3 reads CASSSQNHYEQYF.

J is TRBJ2-2 and V is TRBV12-3 or TRBV12-4; TCRdb reports TRBD1, a call that lacks DNA to check it against. The CDR3 runs to 13 residues. The CDR3 sequence: CASSPGAVVELFF.

This chain connects TRBV5-1 to TRBJ1-1; there is no DNA to check the TCRdb D call of TRBD1. The CDR3 length is 14 residues. Germline lookup yields CDR1 SGHRS and CDR2 YFSETQ. CDR3 region: CASSSAQGQGRAFF.

The chain carries TRBV12-3 or TRBV12-4 and TRBJ1-1; the D gene TCRdb calls, TRBD1, cannot be checked with no DNA. The CDR3 extends over 12 amino acids. CDR3 sequence reads: CASSPPWGRAFF.

V gene TRBV19 combines with J gene TRBJ1-1. The CDR3 runs to 13 residues. Germline-derived CDR1 and CDR2 are LNHDA and SQIVND (reference sequence). The CDR3 is CASSTDWYTEAFF.

The V call is TRBV6-2 or TRBV6-3, the J call TRBJ1-1; TCRdb outputs TRBD1, but without DNA this stays unchecked. Germline lookup yields CDR1 MNHEY and CDR2 SVGEGT. The CDR3 is 17 amino acids. The CDR3 region is CASNPLWGSSRNTEAFF.

The V and J genes are TRBV5-1 and TRBJ2-1; absent DNA, TCRdb's TRBD1 call cannot be checked. The CDR3 runs to 15 residues. Germline CDR1 is SGHRS and CDR2 is YFSETQ. The CDR3 spells CASSLWQGEDNEQFF. Looking up the rest from reference TRBV5-1 and TRBJ2-1 gives the full variable domain: KAGVTQTPRYLIKTRGQQVTLSCSPISGHRSVSWYQQTPGQGLQFLFEYFSETQRNKGNFPGRFSGRQFSNSRSEMNVSTLELGDSALYLCASSLWQGEDNEQFFGPGTRLTVL.

The V and J genes are TRBV20-1 and TRBJ2-3. The CDR3 has 15 amino acids. Germline CDR1 is DFQATT and CDR2 is SNEGSKA (reference sequence). The CDR3 reads CSARDVLAGTDTQYF.

The chain has TRBV5-1 and TRBJ2-3; checking the TCRdb D call of TRBD1 is not possible without DNA. Germline CDR1 SGHRS, CDR2 YFSETQ. The CDR3 extends over 15 amino acids. The chain's CDR3 is CASTPEGGRTDTQYF. The full variable domain, in which reference TRBV5-1 and TRBJ2-3 provide the parts outside the CDR3, is KAGVTQTPRYLIKTRGQQVTLSCSPISGHRSVSWYQQTPGQGLQFLFEYFSETQRNKGNFPGRFSGRQFSNSRSEMNVSTLELGDSALYLCASTPEGGRTDTQYFGPGTRLTVL.

The chain uses TRBV3-1 and TRBJ2-3; TCRdb selects TRBD2, and the lack of DNA leaves this call unchecked. The CDR3 spans 15 residues. Germline CDR1 LGHDT, CDR2 YNNKEL (reference sequence). The CDR3 spells CASSPPTHSTDTQYF.

J is TRBJ1-5 and V is TRBV20-1. Germline CDR1 and CDR2: DFQATT and SNEGSKA (reference sequence). The CDR3 runs to 16 residues. CDR3 protein: CSARDRLLGGNQPQHF.

The chain recombines TRBV12-3 or TRBV12-4 with TRBJ2-2; checking the TCRdb D call of TRBD1 is not possible without DNA. The CDR3 contains 16 residues. CDR3: CASAPSTLPNTGELFF.

The chain has TRBV5-6 and TRBJ2-5; TCRdb lists TRBD2, though no DNA is available to test this call. The CDR3 is made up of 16 amino acids. The V gene's germline CDR1 is SGHDT and CDR2 YYEEEE. The CDR3 spells CASSHRTSGPLETQYF.

The V call is TRBV6-1, the J call TRBJ1-5; the TRBD1 assignment by TCRdb is unverifiable without DNA. Germline values: CDR1 MNHNS, CDR2 SASEGT. The CDR3 totals 15 residues. Here the CDR3 reads CASSRDVDSNQPQHF.

The chain combines TRBV10-3 with TRBJ1-1; TCRdb gives TRBD1 as the D gene, but with no DNA this cannot be confirmed. The germline V gene has CDR1 ENHRY and CDR2 SYGVKD. This CDR3 has 14 amino acids. CDR3 in amino acids: CAISDPRGDTEAFF.

This chain connects TRBV5-1 to TRBJ2-1; TCRdb's D call of TRBD1 is untestable without DNA. The length of the CDR3 is 13 residues. Germline V gene data show CDR1 as SGHRS and CDR2 as YFSETQ. This chain's CDR3 is CASSGDRVNEQFF.